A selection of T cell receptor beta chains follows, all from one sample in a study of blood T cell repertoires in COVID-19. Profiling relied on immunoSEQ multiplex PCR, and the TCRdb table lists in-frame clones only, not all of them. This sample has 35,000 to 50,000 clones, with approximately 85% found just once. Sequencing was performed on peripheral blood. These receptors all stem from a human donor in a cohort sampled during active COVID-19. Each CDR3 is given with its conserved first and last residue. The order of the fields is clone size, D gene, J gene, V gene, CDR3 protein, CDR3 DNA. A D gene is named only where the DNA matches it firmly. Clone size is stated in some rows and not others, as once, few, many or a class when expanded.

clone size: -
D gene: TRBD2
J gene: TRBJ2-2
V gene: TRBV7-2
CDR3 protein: CASSLMGLGNTGELFF
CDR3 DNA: TGTGCCAGCAGCTTAATGGGACTAGGGAACACCGGGGAGCTGTTTTTT

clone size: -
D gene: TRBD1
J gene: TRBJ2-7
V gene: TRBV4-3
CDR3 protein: CASSQDSRGRYEQYF
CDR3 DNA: TGCGCCAGCAGCCAAGATTCGAGGGGGCGGTACGAGCAGTACTTC

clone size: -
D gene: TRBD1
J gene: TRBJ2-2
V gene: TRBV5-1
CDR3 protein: CASTSGQIANTGELFF
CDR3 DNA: TGCGCCAGCACCTCGGGACAGATCGCGAACACCGGGGAGCTGTTTTTT

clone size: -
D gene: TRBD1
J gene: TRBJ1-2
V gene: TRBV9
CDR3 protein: CASSARDRAVYGYTF
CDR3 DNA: TGTGCCAGCAGCGCAAGGGACAGGGCTGTCTATGGCTACACCTTC

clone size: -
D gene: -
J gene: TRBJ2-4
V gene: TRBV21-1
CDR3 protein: CASISGGPLAKNIQYF
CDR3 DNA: TGTGCCAGCATTAGCGGGGGCCCTTTAGCCAAAAACATTCAGTACTTC

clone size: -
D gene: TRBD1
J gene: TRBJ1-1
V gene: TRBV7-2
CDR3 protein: CASSLGGTARSGTEAFF
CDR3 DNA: TGTGCCAGCAGCTTAGGAGGGACAGCGCGAAGTGGCACTGAAGCTTTCTTT

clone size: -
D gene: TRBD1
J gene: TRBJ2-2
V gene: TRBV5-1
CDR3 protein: CASSRYRGTANTGELFF
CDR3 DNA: TGCGCCAGCAGCCGCTATCGTGGGACAGCGAACACCGGGGAGCTGTTTTTT

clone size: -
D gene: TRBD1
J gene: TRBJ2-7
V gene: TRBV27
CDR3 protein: CASSLLITGGPTISSYEQYF
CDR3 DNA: TGTGCCAGCAGTTTATTGATAACAGGGGGCCCTACCATAAGCTCCTACGAGCAGTACTTC

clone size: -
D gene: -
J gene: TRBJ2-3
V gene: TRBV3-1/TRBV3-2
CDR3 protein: CASSQDRDKEYSDTQYF
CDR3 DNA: TGTGCCAGCAGCCAAGATCGGGATAAGGAGTATTCAGATACGCAGTATTTT

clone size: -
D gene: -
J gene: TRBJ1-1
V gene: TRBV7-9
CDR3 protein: CASSLKQGNTEAFF
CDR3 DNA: TGTGCCAGCAGCTTAAAGCAGGGGAACACTGAAGCTTTCTTT

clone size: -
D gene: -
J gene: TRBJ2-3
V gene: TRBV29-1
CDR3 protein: CSVEGGRGTDTQYF
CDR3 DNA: TGCAGCGTTGAAGGAGGCAGGGGCACAGATACGCAGTATTTT

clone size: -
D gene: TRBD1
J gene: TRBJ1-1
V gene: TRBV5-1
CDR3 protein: CASSLGQGRVNTEAFF
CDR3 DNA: TGCGCCAGCAGCTTGGGACAGGGACGGGTGAACACTGAAGCTTTCTTT

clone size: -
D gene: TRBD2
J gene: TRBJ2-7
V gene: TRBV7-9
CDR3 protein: CASSWTSGRSSEQYF
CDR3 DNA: TGTGCCAGCAGCTGGACTAGCGGGCGGTCGAGTGAGCAGTACTTC

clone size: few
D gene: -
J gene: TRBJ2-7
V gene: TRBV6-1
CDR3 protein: CASSDRTYEQYF
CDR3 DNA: TGTGCCAGCAGTGACAGAACCTACGAGCAGTACTTC

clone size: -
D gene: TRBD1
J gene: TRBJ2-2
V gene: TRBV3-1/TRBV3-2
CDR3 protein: CASSQRGQGGGTGELFF
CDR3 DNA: TGTGCCAGCAGCCAGAGGGGACAGGGAGGGGGCACCGGGGAGCTGTTTTTT

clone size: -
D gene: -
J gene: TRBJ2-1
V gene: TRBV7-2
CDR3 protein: CASSLAAGSYNEQFF
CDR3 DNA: TGTGCCAGCAGCTTAGCGGCTGGTTCCTACAATGAGCAGTTCTTC

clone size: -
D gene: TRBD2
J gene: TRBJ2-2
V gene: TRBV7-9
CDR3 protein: CASSPSSGGVTGELFF
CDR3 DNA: TGTGCCAGCAGTCCCTCTAGCGGGGGGGTCACCGGGGAGCTGTTTTTT

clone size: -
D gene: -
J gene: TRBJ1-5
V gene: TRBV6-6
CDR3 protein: CASSGAGVTNQPQHF
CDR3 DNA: TGTGCCAGCTCTGGGGCAGGGGTCACCAATCAGCCCCAGCATTTT

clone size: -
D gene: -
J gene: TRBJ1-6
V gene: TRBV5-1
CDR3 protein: CASSGGSVNSPLHF
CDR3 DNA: TGCGCCAGCAGCGGCGGGTCGGTTAATTCACCCCTCCACTTT

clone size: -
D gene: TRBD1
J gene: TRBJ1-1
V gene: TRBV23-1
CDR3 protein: CASSQSRDRSSTEAFF
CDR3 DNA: TGCGCCAGCAGTCAATCGCGGGACAGGTCGAGCACTGAAGCTTTCTTT

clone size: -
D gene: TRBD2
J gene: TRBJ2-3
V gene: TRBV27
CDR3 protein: CASSKERGDTDTQYF
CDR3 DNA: TGTGCCAGCAGTAAGGAGCGGGGGGACACAGATACGCAGTATTTT

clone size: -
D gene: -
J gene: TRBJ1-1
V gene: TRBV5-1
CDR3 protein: CASSLPLTENTEAFF
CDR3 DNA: TGCGCCAGCAGCCTTCCCCTGACAGAAAACACTGAAGCTTTCTTT

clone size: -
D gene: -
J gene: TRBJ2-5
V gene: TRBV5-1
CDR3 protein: CASSSQGLYQETQYF
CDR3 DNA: TGCGCCAGCAGCTCGCAGGGCCTGTACCAAGAGACCCAGTACTTC

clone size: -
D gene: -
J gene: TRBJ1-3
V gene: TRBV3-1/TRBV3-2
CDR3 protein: CASSQEPLSGNTIYF
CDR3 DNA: TGTGCCAGCAGCCAAGAACCACTCTCTGGAAACACCATATATTTT

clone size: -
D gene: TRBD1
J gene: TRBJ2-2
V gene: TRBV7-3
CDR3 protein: CASSPTGQGSTGELFF
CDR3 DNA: TGTGCCAGCAGCCCCACGGGACAGGGTAGCACCGGGGAGCTGTTTTTT

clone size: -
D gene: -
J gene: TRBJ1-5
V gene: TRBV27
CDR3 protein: CASTPRGFSNQPQHF
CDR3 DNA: TGTGCCAGCACTCCCCGGGGATTTAGCAATCAGCCCCAGCATTTT

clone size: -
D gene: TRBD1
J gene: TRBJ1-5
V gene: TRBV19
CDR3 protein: CASKDRGASNSNQPQHF
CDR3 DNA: TGTGCCAGCAAGGACAGGGGAGCTTCTAATAGCAATCAGCCCCAGCATTTT

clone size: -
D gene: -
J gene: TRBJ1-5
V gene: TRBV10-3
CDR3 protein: CAISESKMGGNQPQHF
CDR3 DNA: TGTGCCATCAGTGAGTCGAAGATGGGAGGCAATCAGCCCCAGCATTTT

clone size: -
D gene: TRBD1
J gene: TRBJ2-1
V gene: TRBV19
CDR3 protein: CASRSNRAGGWNEQFF
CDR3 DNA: TGTGCCAGTAGATCGAATCGGGCAGGGGGTTGGAATGAGCAGTTCTTC

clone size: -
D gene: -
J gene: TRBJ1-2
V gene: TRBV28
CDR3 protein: CASINPGGVYGYTF
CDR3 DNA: TGTGCCAGCATCAACCCCGGCGGTGTGTATGGCTACACCTTC

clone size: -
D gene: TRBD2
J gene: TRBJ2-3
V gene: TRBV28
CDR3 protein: CASSQPGTITDTQYF
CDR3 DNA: TGTGCCAGCAGCCAGCCGGGGACTATCACAGATACGCAGTATTTT

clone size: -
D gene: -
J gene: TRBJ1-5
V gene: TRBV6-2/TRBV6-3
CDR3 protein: CASSSTTGINQPQHF
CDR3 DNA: TGTGCCAGCAGTTCCACGACAGGAATCAATCAGCCCCAGCATTTT

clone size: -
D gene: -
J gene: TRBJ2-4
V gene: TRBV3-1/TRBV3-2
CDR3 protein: CASSLGLAKNIQYF
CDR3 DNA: TGTGCCAGCAGCCTGGGACTAGCCAAAAACATTCAGTACTTC

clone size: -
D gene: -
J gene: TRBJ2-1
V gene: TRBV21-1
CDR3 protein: CASSRTGRGWGTNEQFF
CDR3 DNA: TGTGCCAGCAGCCGGACAGGGAGAGGTTGGGGGACCAATGAGCAGTTCTTC

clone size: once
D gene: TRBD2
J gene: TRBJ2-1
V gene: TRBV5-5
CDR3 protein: CASSLGGTSGNEQFF
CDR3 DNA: TGTGCCAGCAGCTTGGGGGGGACTAGCGGCAATGAGCAGTTCTTC

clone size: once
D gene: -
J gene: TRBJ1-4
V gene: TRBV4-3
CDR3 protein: CASSQDLRTVNEKLFF
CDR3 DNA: TGCGCCAGCAGCCAAGATCTAAGGACAGTAAATGAAAAACTGTTTTTT

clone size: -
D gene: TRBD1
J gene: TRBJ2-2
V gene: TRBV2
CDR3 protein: CASRTRTGAASGELFF
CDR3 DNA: TGTGCCAGCAGAACCCGGACAGGGGCCGCGTCTGGGGAGCTGTTTTTT

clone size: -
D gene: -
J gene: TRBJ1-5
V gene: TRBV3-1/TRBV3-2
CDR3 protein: CASSQASNQPQHF
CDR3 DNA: TGTGCCAGCAGCCAAGCTTCGAATCAGCCCCAGCATTTT

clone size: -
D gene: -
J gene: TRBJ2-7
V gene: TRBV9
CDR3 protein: CASSVGELSEQYF
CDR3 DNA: TGTGCCAGCAGCGTAGGGGAGTTATCCGAGCAGTACTTC

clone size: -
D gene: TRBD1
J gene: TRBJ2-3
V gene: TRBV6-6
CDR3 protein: CASSPDRGTYSTDTQYF
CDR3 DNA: TGTGCCAGCAGTCCGGACAGGGGGACCTATAGCACAGATACGCAGTATTTT

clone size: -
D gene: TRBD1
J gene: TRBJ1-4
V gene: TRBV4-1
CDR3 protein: CASSQVRGPGEKLFF
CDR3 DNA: TGCGCCAGCAGCCAAGTGAGGGGGCCGGGGGAAAAACTGTTTTTT

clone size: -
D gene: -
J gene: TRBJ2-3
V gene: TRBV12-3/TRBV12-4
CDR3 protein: CASSPSTSTQYF
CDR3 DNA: TGTGCCAGCAGTCCCTCCACTTCTACGCAGTATTTT

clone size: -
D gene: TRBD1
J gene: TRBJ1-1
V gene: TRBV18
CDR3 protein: CASSPAGQGNTEAFF
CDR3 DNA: TGTGCCAGCTCACCAGCGGGACAGGGGAACACTGAAGCTTTCTTT

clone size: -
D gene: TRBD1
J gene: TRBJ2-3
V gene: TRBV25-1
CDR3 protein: CASSEYWTGGADTQYF
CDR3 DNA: TGTGCCAGCAGTGAATATTGGACAGGGGGGGCAGATACGCAGTATTTT

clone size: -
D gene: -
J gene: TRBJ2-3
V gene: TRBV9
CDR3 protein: CASSGGGADTQYF
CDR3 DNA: TGTGCCAGCAGCGGAGGTGGAGCAGATACGCAGTATTTT

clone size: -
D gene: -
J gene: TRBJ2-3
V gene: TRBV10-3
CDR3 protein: CAVTSTDTQYF
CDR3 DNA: TGTGCCGTTACTAGCACAGATACGCAGTATTTT

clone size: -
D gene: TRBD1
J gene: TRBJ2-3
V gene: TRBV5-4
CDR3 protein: CASSPQGAGTDTQYF
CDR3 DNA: TGTGCCAGCAGCCCACAGGGGGCAGGAACAGATACGCAGTATTTT